The 21 T cell receptor beta chains presented below share a single source sample, sequenced in a study of T cells in localized non-small cell lung cancer. Only in-frame clones appear in the TCRdb table, and some are missing; sequencing was by immunoSEQ multiplex PCR. The data hold approximately 1,500 clones, with 20% to 25% observed a single time. The sample was lung tumor tissue, taken before any cancer treatment. These receptors were obtained from an older female donor with stage II lung adenocarcinoma.

The chain combines TRBV28 with TRBJ1-6; D unclear. This CDR3 spans 13 amino acids. Trimming shortened V by 3 bases and J by 14 bases, and 14 bases separated the two germline ends. Per the germline V gene, CDR1 is MDHEN and CDR2 is SYDVKM. The CDR3 DNA sequence: TGTGCCAGCAGTTTGATCAAGGAGTTCACCCTCCACTTT. Its translation: CASSLIKEFTLHF.

Only a few counts were recorded for this clone. V is TRBV28 and J is TRBJ2-7, with 7 bases identical to TRBD1. Germline V lookup: CDR1 MDHEN, CDR2 SYDVKM. This CDR3 contains 13 residues. V dropped 6 bases and J dropped 2; count of bases not matched to a gene: 4. The CDR3 is CASSLGGPYEQYF. The CDR3 coding sequence is TGTGCCAGCAGCCTAGGGGGCCCCTACGAGCAGTACTTC.

This clone occurred a few times. This chain joins TRBV27 and TRBJ1-5, with D perhaps matching TRBD1 (5 bases). V was cut by 6 bases and J by 7 bases, with 22 bases left in between. The CDR3 is made up of 16 amino acids. Germline V lookup: CDR1 MNHEY, CDR2 SMNVEV (reference sequence). CDR3 loop: CASRPHGDSRRQPQHF. For the CDR3, the DNA is TGTGCCAGCAGGCCTCACGGTGACAGTCGGAGACAGCCCCAGCATTTT.

J is TRBJ1-2 and V is TRBV6-8, with a possible D match to TRBD1 (6 bases). V lost 5 bases and J 5 bases, leaving 18 bases between the germline ends. Germline V lookup: CDR1 MNHGY, CDR2 SAAAGT. The CDR3 is made up of 15 amino acids. CDR3 loop: CASSDLFAQGYGYTF. The CDR3 DNA follows: TGTGCCAGCAGTGATCTCTTCGCACAGGGATATGGCTACACCTTC.

The chain uses TRBV27 and TRBJ2-1; D gene uncertain. CDR1 MNHEY and CDR2 SMNVEV come from the germline V gene (reference sequence). The CDR3 loop spans 13 amino acids. Trimming shortened V by 6 bases and J by 7 bases, and 13 bases separated the two germline ends. The CDR3 DNA is TGTGCCAGCAGGACTGCAGGCAGGAATGAGCAGTTCTTC. It specifies CASRTAGRNEQFF.

In its sample, this clone is medium-sized. CDR3 region: CASSLRQGQGEAFF. CDR3 bases: TGTGCCAGCAGCTTAAGACAGGGGCAGGGTGAAGCTTTCTTT. The chain joins TRBV11-3 to TRBJ1-1, with 8 positions matching TRBD1. There are 14 residues in the CDR3. V was clipped by 2 bases and J by 7 bases; unmatched bases: 6. CDR1 is SGHNT, CDR2 YENEEA, per germline.

The V gene is TRBV11-3, the J gene TRBJ1-1; D is uncertain. Trimming took 4 bases from V and 0 from J, leaving 15 bases between them. This CDR3 spans 16 amino acids. CDR1 and CDR2 from the germline V gene are SGHNT and YENEEA. CDR3 residues: CASSSWAATMNTEAFF. CDR3 sequence (DNA): TGTGCCAGCAGCTCCTGGGCAGCCACCATGAACACTGAAGCTTTCTTT.

This clone was seen a handful of times. This chain connects TRBV6-8 to TRBJ2-1, with 8 bases lining up with TRBD2. CDR1 is MNHGY and CDR2 is SAAAGT in the germline V gene. The CDR3 is made up of 14 amino acids. Unmatched junction bases numbered 9, after V lost 5 bases and J lost 9 bases. The CDR3 DNA is TGTGCCAGCAGTGACTTAGCGGGGAGGGGTGAGCAGTTCTTC. Protein product: CASSDLAGRGEQFF.

In DNA, the CDR3 is TGTGCCAGCAGGTACGGGACTCCCGGCGAGCAGTACTTC. Translation: CASRYGTPGEQYF. This rearrangement joins TRBV28 to TRBJ2-7; the D gene is possibly TRBD2 (6 bases). The germline V and J ends were trimmed by 6 bases and 6 bases, with 15 bases remaining between them. This CDR3 is built from 13 residues. CDR1 is MDHEN, CDR2 SYDVKM, per germline.

This clone is large by share. This sequence joins TRBV9 and TRBJ2-2, with 7 bases identical to TRBD1. V lost 4 bases, J lost 6 bases, and 9 bases stayed unmatched. The CDR3 loop spans 15 amino acids. Germline values: CDR1 SGDLS, CDR2 YYNGEE. CDR3 amino acids: CASSTGQVSPGELFF. Here the CDR3 DNA reads TGTGCCAGCAGCACTGGACAGGTTTCTCCCGGGGAGCTGTTTTTT.

This clone was found a few times. The CDR3 loop reads CASSYSKVGSLVTF. The CDR3 nucleotides read TGTGCCAGCAGTTACTCGAAAGTAGGGAGTCTGGTAACCTTC. The chain couples TRBV6-8 to TRBJ1-2, with D unresolved. CDR3 size: 14 residues. Germline CDR1 and CDR2: MNHGY and SAAAGT. Trimming removed 0 bases at V and 14 bases at J, with 19 bases between.

This clone was observed a few times. V usage is TRBV28 and J usage is TRBJ2-7; D is undetermined. From germline, CDR1 is MDHEN and CDR2 SYDVKM. V lost 5 bases to trimming and J lost 2 bases, with 10 bases between them. This CDR3 spans 13 amino acids. The CDR3 protein is CASSLQNPYEQYF. DNA of the CDR3: TGTGCCAGCAGTCTACAGAACCCCTACGAGCAGTACTTC.

V is TRBV18 and J is TRBJ1-1, with TRBD1 as a possible D gene (6 bases). Looked up from germline, CDR1 is KGHSH and CDR2 is LQKENI. The CDR3 runs 15 residues. V was shortened by 0 bases and J by 4 bases, with 12 bases between the two germline ends. The CDR3 DNA reads TGTGCCAGCTCACCACCGGTGGGGGGGCCCACTGAAGCTTTCTTT. As protein: CASSPPVGGPTEAFF. Supplemented by reference TRBV18 and TRBJ1-1, the full variable domain reads NAGVMQNPRHLVRRRGQEARLRCSPMKGHSHVYWYRQLPEEGLKFMVYLQKENIIDESGMPKERFSAEFPKEGPSILRIQQVVRGDSAAYFCASSPPVGGPTEAFFGQGTRLTVV.

This clone has a handful of counts. The chain has TRBV9 and TRBJ1-2; D call uncertain. The CDR3 is 12 residues long. The germline V and J ends were trimmed by 4 bases and 3 bases, with 7 bases remaining between them. From germline, CDR1 is SGDLS and CDR2 YYNGEE. This chain's CDR3 is CASSLVDYGYTF. In nucleotides, the CDR3 is TGTGCCAGCAGCCTTGTGGACTATGGCTACACCTTC.

The chain links TRBV19 to TRBJ1-2; D perhaps matches TRBD1 (6 bases). The CDR3 runs 12 residues. Per the germline V gene, CDR1 is LNHDA and CDR2 is SQIVND (reference sequence). Between the trimmed V and J ends, which lost 7 bases and 3 bases, there was a span of 9 bases. CDR3 DNA sequence: TGTGCCAGTATTGAGGGGGACTATGGCTACACCTTC. Protein product: CASIEGDYGYTF.

The CDR3, as DNA: TGTGCCAGCAGCGCCACCCAAGGATTAAGCAATGAGCAGTTCTTC. Translating it yields CASSATQGLSNEQFF. J is TRBJ2-1 and V is TRBV9, with D unclear. Germline V CDR1 and CDR2: SGDLS, YYNGEE. Trimming left V 3 bases short and J 6 bases short, with 16 bases between. The CDR3 loop spans 15 amino acids.

In its sample, this clone was seen a few times. This chain joins TRBV4-1 and TRBJ2-7, with 14 bases fitting TRBD2. This CDR3 region has 15 residues. CDR1 MGHRA and CDR2 YSYEKL come from the germline V gene. After removal of 4 bases from V and 4 bases from J, the junction contained 3 bases not matched to a gene. The CDR3 spells CASSLTSGGAYEQYF. CDR3 nucleotide sequence: TGCGCCAGCAGCCTGACTAGCGGGGGGGCGTACGAGCAGTACTTC.

The chain links TRBV29-1 to TRBJ1-3; D gene unclear. There are 13 residues in the CDR3. V was cut by 7 bases and J by 3 bases, with 13 bases left in between. Germline V lookup: CDR1 SQVTM, CDR2 ANQGSEA. The CDR3 DNA sequence: TGCAGCGGCGGGCGGGGAGGTGGAAACACCATATATTTT. Translated, it gives CSGGRGGGNTIYF.

Only a few counts were recorded for this clone. J is TRBJ1-4 and V is TRBV15; a possible D gene is TRBD1 (5 bases). CDR3 size: 17 residues. V lost 0 bases and J 7 bases, leaving 18 bases between the germline ends. In germline, CDR1 is LNHNV, CDR2 YYDKDF (reference sequence). CDR3 loop: CATSRDPLRTGGEKLFF. The CDR3 nucleotides are TGTGCCACCAGCAGAGATCCCCTGAGGACCGGGGGTGAAAAACTGTTTTTT.

This clone was seen a few times. This sequence joins TRBV9 and TRBJ2-3; D gene ambiguous. The CDR3 is 14 amino acids. V was pared by 5 bases and J by 4 bases, with 14 bases between. CDR1 and CDR2 from the germline V gene are SGDLS and YYNGEE. The CDR3 is CASSLSGHADTQYF. Written as DNA, the CDR3 is TGTGCCAGCAGTTTAAGTGGGCACGCAGATACGCAGTATTTT. The complete variable domain, with remaining parts taken from reference TRBV9 and TRBJ2-3, reads DSGVTQTPKHLITATGQRVTLRCSPRSGDLSVYWYQQSLDQGLQFLIQYYNGEERAKGNILERFSAQQFPDLHSELNLSSLELGDSALYFCASSLSGHADTQYFGPGTRLTVL.

This clone was seen a few times. This chain connects TRBV6-8 to TRBJ2-2, with TRBD2 matching over 7 bases. Germline V CDR1 and CDR2: MNHGY, SAAAGT. This CDR3 contains 17 residues. With V trimmed by 2 bases and J by 1 base, 7 bases remained unmatched. In nucleotides, the CDR3 is TGTGCCAGCAGTTACGGGGGGGACCTGCTGAACACCGGGGAGCTGTTTTTT. It translates to CASSYGGDLLNTGELFF.